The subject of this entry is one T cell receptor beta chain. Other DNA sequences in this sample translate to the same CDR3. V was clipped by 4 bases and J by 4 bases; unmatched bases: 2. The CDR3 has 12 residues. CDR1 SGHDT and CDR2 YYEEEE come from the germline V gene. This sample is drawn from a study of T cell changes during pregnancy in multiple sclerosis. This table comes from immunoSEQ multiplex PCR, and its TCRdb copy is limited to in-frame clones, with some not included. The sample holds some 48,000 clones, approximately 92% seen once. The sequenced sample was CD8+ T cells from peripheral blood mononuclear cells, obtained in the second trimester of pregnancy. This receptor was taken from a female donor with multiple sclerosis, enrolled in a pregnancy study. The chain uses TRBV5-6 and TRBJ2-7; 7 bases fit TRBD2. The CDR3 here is CASSPGGYEQYF. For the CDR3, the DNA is TGTGCCAGCAGCCCGGGGGGATACGAGCAGTACTTC. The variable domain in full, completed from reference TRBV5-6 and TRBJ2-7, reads DAGVTQSPTHLIKTRGQQVTLRCSPKSGHDTVSWYQQALGQGPQFIFQYYEEEERQRGNFPDRFSGHQFPNYSSELNVNALLLGDSALYLCASSPGGYEQYFGPGTRLTVT.